Below, 11 T cell receptor beta chains from the same sample are listed, as sequenced in a study of blood T cell repertoires in COVID-19 (dated by TCRdb to the early 2020s). Receptors were amplified or captured by the immunoSEQ multiplex PCR assay. TCRdb obtained this table from immuneACCESS and retained in-frame rearrangements with V and J assigned. These tables miss some clones; where compared with another copy, unresolved V genes account for less than half of the shortfall, and the remainder is unexplained. The sample table records some 50,000 clones; less than 90% of these occur just once. The top ten hold about 2.7% of the sample. Specimen: peripheral blood. The receptor source for this set is a man in his fifties or sixties with acute or convalescent COVID-19.

The rearrangement joins TRBV10-1 to TRBJ1-1; 7 bases are a match to TRBD1. The germline gives CDR1 WNHNN, CDR2 SYGVQD (reference sequence). The CDR3 totals 17 residues. V was clipped by 2 bases and J by 4 bases; unmatched bases: 13. The CDR3, as DNA: TGCGCCAGCAGTGAGGGCCTAGCAGGGGGTGTTATCACTGAAGCTTTCTTT. Encoded protein: CASSEGLAGGVITEAFF.

CDR3 coding DNA: TGCGCCAGCAGCCCGAGGGCGGGGTTGTACGAGCAGTACTTC. It yields the protein CASSPRAGLYEQYF. V usage is TRBV4-1 and J usage is TRBJ2-7; D possibly corresponds to TRBD2 (6 bases). Deletions cut 4 bases from V and 4 bases from J, with 14 bases between. Germline V gene sequence: CDR1 MGHRA, CDR2 YSYEKL. CDR3 length: 14 amino acids.

The chain employs TRBV18 and TRBJ2-1; no definite D call. Trimming took 0 bases from V and 0 from J, leaving 15 bases between them. From germline, CDR1 is KGHSH and CDR2 LQKENI. The CDR3 has 18 amino acids. Written as DNA, the CDR3 is TGTGCCAGCTCACCACCGGCCCGTTTTTCAAGCTCCTACAATGAGCAGTTCTTC. It is translated as CASSPPARFSSSYNEQFF.

The chain uses TRBV24-1 and TRBJ1-5; D is perhaps TRBD1 (5 bases). This CDR3 comprises 14 residues. CDR1 and CDR2 (germline): KGHDR, SFDVKD. V was clipped by 2 bases and J by 6 bases, with 10 bases between them. The CDR3 DNA reads TGTGCCACCAGTGATTCGCGACAGCCTCAGCCCCAGCATTTT. Translating it yields CATSDSRQPQPQHF.

The V call is TRBV12-5, the J call TRBJ2-5, with 8 bases that match TRBD1. Germline CDR1 and CDR2: LGHNT and FRNRAP. J lost 5 bases, V lost 0 bases, and 8 bases had no gene match. The CDR3 runs to 16 residues. In DNA form, the CDR3 reads TGTGCTAGTGGTTTGGTCTTTGAGACAGGGGTGGAGACCCAGTACTTC. It yields the protein CASGLVFETGVETQYF.

The chain joins TRBV13 to TRBJ1-5, with D unclear. The CDR3 extends over 13 amino acids. The V gene's germline CDR1 is PRHDT and CDR2 FYEKMQ (reference sequence). V was shortened by 5 bases and J by 4 bases, with 9 bases between the two germline ends. This CDR3 is CASSPYGNQPQHF. The CDR3 nucleotides read TGTGCCAGCAGCCCCTACGGGAATCAGCCCCAGCATTTT.

The J gene is TRBJ2-2, the V gene TRBV27; 8 bases line up with TRBD2. Germline CDR1 reads MNHEY; CDR2 reads SMNVEV (reference sequence). Germline trimming cut 2 bases from V and 2 bases from J; bases unmatched to any gene: 4. This CDR3 contains 16 residues. CDR3: CASSLTAGVNTGELFF. CDR3 bases: TGTGCCAGCAGTTTAACAGCGGGGGTTAACACCGGGGAGCTGTTTTTT.

The chain is built from TRBV4-1 and TRBJ2-7, with a weak D call TRBD1 (6 bases). This CDR3 contains 15 residues. Trimming left V 1 base short and J 0 bases short, with 10 bases between. Germline-derived CDR1 and CDR2 are MGHRA and YSYEKL. CDR3 bases: TGCGCCAGCAGCCAAGTCCAGGACAGCTCCTACGAGCAGTACTTC. Translation: CASSQVQDSSYEQYF.

This chain links TRBV18 with TRBJ2-2; tentatively, D is TRBD2 (5 bases). The CDR3 spans 16 residues. The germline V and J ends were trimmed by 0 bases and 0 bases, with 8 bases remaining between them. CDR1 and CDR2 from the germline V gene are KGHSH and LQKENI. CDR3 sequence reads: CASSPPTGTNTGELFF. The CDR3 coding sequence is TGTGCCAGCTCACCACCGACGGGGACGAACACCGGGGAGCTGTTTTTT. Supplemented by reference TRBV18 and TRBJ2-2, the full variable domain reads NAGVMQNPRHLVRRRGQEARLRCSPMKGHSHVYWYRQLPEEGLKFMVYLQKENIIDESGMPKERFSAEFPKEGPSILRIQQVVRGDSAAYFCASSPPTGTNTGELFFGEGSRLTVL.

The chain uses TRBV11-2 and TRBJ1-2; TRBD1 agrees at 11 bases. The CDR3 has 15 amino acids. The germline V gene has CDR1 SGHAT and CDR2 FQNNGV. V dropped 3 bases and J dropped 6; count of bases not matched to a gene: 6. CDR3 residues: CASSFLSGQGDGYTF. As DNA, the CDR3 is TGTGCCAGCAGCTTTCTTTCGGGACAGGGGGATGGCTACACCTTC.

This clone was seen only once. The chain uses TRBV28 and TRBJ1-2; possible D gene TRBD1, 6 bases. V lost 4 bases and J 8 bases, leaving 20 bases between the germline ends. Germline assignment: CDR1 MDHEN and CDR2 SYDVKM. The CDR3 has 15 amino acids. The CDR3 loop reads CASSSGELTGRGYTF. CDR3 DNA: TGTGCCAGCAGTTCCGGGGAATTGACAGGCCGCGGCTACACCTTC.